This T cell receptor (beta chain) emerged from a study of cytomegalovirus exposure and HLA in healthy donors (dated by TCRdb to the late 2010s). Background on the whole study: An earlier analysis of approximately 550 of the donors reported 250 to 300 Gb of sequence data and some 100 million unique TCR beta sequences from 150 million to 200 million T cells. An early release covering more than 500 HLA-typed donors comprised about 300 gigabases of sequencing data and approximately 85 million unique TCR sequences. Among the roughly 430 genotyped donors, approximately 76% belonged to the genetic ancestry cluster associated with self-reported Caucasian donors. The study aimed to test whether signatures of past pathogen exposure could be identified by cataloging public T cell receptors. The T cell repertoires of 666 subjects were profiled by immunosequencing and related to cytomegalovirus serostatus. Besides the first cohort of approximately 670 subjects, a separate validation cohort made up of about 120 different subjects was used. High-throughput TCR immunosequencing, statistical association of individual TCRs with disease status, and machine learning were combined to predict cytomegalovirus infection status. A later analysis re-analyzed previously published TCR beta repertoires from 550 to 700 donors and added high-resolution HLA genotyping to study TCR occurrence patterns. In the later analysis, no new phenotypic data were used to find candidate immune exposures; instead, reliance was placed on TCR beta sequences and their occurrence across donors. An earlier analysis of 587 of the donors applied high-throughput TCR beta sequencing to assess whether each TCR beta V gene segment acted as functional or pseudogenic. Alongside the repertoire data, information on donor age, sex, ethnicity and CMV serostatus was compiled. Genome-wide SNP genotypes for about 55% of the roughly 670 donors were used in a later genetic analysis, which treated that subset as a discovery cohort. All discovery cohort repertoires had been generated using a single sequencing platform. HLA typing covered class I and class II loci at four-digit resolution. The number of typed donors differed by locus: about 620-640 for A, B, C, DRB1 and DQB1; approximately 520 for DQA1; about 600 for DPA1; and 450 to 480 for DPB1. Because of strong linkage in the cohort, roughly 5 DR-DQ haplotypes were treated as single units for association and clustering. Across about 370 genotyped donors of the cohort, an average of roughly 230,000 unique TCR beta nucleotide sequences per donor were sequenced, and 15% to 20% of those sequences were non-productive.

Comment on this clone: Its cognate antigen has yet to be identified. No base-level quality is on record; no much larger clone is a single base apart.

Library prep was done by the immunoSEQ multiplex PCR assay. The multiplex PCR relied on a mix of 60 forward primers for TCR Vbeta segments and 13 reverse primers for TCR Jbeta segments. A multiplex PCR assay on genomic DNA amplified the CDR3 region of rearranged TCR beta genes. Amplified TCR beta libraries were sequenced as 87-base-pair reads on the Illumina HiSeq System. The authors processed their data as follows. Across the 500 to 700 repertoires, a later analysis counted tens of millions of unique TCR beta chains, 9.5 million to 12 million of which were shared by at least two donors. To remove PCR and sequencing errors, raw reads were error-corrected and collapsed into unique sequences using a nearest-neighbor algorithm that merged closely related sequences. To assign V, D and J gene segments, CDR3 sequences were aligned to IMGT reference sequences. Each retained sequence needed at least a six-nucleotide match to both a V gene segment and a J gene segment. Rearrangements were classified as productive when the CDR3 lacked stop codons and remained in frame with V and J, and all other rearrangements were classified as non-productive. Following IMGT convention, CDR3 was defined as the stretch from the second conserved V-encoded cysteine up to the conserved J-encoded phenylalanine. Sequences without an unambiguous match to a single V gene segment were excluded from the earlier analysis of about 600 of the donors. An earlier analysis of some 500 of the donors classified V segments as functional when productive rearrangements were above 56.7% and as segregating when the standard deviation between donors was above 5%. To diagnose cytomegalovirus status from the catalog of TCR beta chain sequences, a statistical classification framework was built. V and J gene assignment, in a later analysis, came from comparing TCR nucleotide sequences with IMGT/GENE-DB human TR gene sequences. In a later analysis, CDR3 sequences and most-parsimonious VDJ recombination scenarios were assigned using the TCRdist pipeline. In a later analysis, each TCR beta chain was defined by its CDR3 amino acid sequence together with its V-gene family, and reads lacking a unique V-gene family were excluded. As a way to deal with suspected cross-contamination and a sequencing artifact, a later analysis dropped 500 to 700 nucleotide sequences that were highly shared and had low generation probability. A later analysis calculated a clonal expansion index for each public chain from normalized within-repertoire ranks of inferred template counts. In a later analysis, generation probabilities were computed using a VDJ recombination model fitted to out-of-frame rearrangements, and the results were checked against IGoR. In a later analysis, TCR-TCR, TCR-HLA and TCR-CMV co-occurrence was scored with hypergeometric tests, and a repertoire-size bias correction was applied to TCR pairs. To estimate false discovery rates, a later analysis permuted the HLA or CMV assignments 20 times. A later analysis grouped co-occurring TCRs with DBSCAN, adding TCRdist sequence similarity when clustering within HLA-allele-positive subsets. Repertoires with fewer than 30,000 or more than 120,000 public chains, plus five repertoires with anomalous nucleotide sharing, were excluded from co-occurrence clustering. TCRdb holds this immuneACCESS table with in-frame rearrangements only. Some clones are missing; in checked studies, unresolved V genes explain under half, and the rest has no known cause. The V and J calls and clone size are taken from that table; D and trimming were inferred from the DNA. The sample table contains around 99,000 clones; only one count was recorded for about 78% of them. In total, the top ten clones hold about 3.5% of the sample.

Reading the germline V gene (reference sequence) gives CDR1 SGHNT and CDR2 YYREEE. The junction shows trimming of 1 base on V and 6 bases on J, and the gene matches do not reach 4 bases of it. Reading from cysteine to phenylalanine, the CDR3 counts 15 amino acids. CDR3 DNA only is kept here, 45 bases in frame from base 1. General conclusions and limits of the study: The 87-base-pair reads could not distinguish some IMGT-functional V segments, including TRBV6-2 and TRBV6-3, so those segments were excluded. Because HLA typing was missing for some donors at each locus, association tests included only the typed subset. In vitro tests confirmed that a few of the cytomegalovirus-associated TCR beta chains recognize cytomegalovirus antigens. The cohort was sequenced for TCR beta chains only, and without alpha or paired-chain data the features that could be detected were limited. Some 15 rarely observed V segments, including chromosome 9 orphons, were excluded from the earlier analysis of several hundred of the donors because counts were too low. In an earlier analysis of approximately 590 of the donors, most TCR beta V segments appeared in productive rearrangements about 90% or about 30% of the time, broadly matching IMGT annotations. In a later genetic analysis, a missense DCLRE1C variant was associated with V-gene and J-gene trimming of TCR beta chains, and the association was replicated in an independent cohort. Specific HLA alleles were associated with about 17,000 TCR beta sequences at a false discovery rate of 0.05 in a later analysis. When HLA alleles, especially DR and DQ, strongly co-occurred, TCR associations were difficult to assign to individual alleles. While some public TCRs were present in many individuals, most TCR sequences turned up only very rarely across donors. The authors suggested that the approach could potentially be extended to other disease states and immunological phenotypes. In a later analysis, several top co-occurrence clusters were reported to appear linked to parvovirus B19, influenza, CMV and Epstein-Barr virus. A cluster of highly shared sequence variants was judged likely to represent a technical artifact of the sequencing pipeline. According to a later analysis, TCR association rates differed among HLA loci, with DRB1 alleles showing the most associated TCRs and HLA-C alleles showing the fewest. According to a later analysis, most CMV-associated TCR beta chains appeared to be HLA-restricted, and the HLA associations seemed to be driven largely by CMV exposure. Linkage disequilibrium might explain the correlated functional status among segregating V segments, but an unknown experimental factor could not be ruled out. The only immune exposure information available for the cohort was CMV serostatus. The classifier was reported to diagnose cytomegalovirus status with high specificity and sensitivity in both the original cohort and the validation cohort. Presence/absence analyses assumed roughly uniform sequencing depth across donors, an assumption that may not hold. A further reported finding was that TCR beta sequences accurately predicted the HLA-A and HLA-B alleles for most subjects in the first cohort. According to a later genetic analysis, donors in an Asian-associated ancestry cluster had fewer N-insertions in productive TCRs than the approximately 650-donor mean. Compared with equally common non-associated chains, HLA-associated TCR beta chains in a later analysis were more clonally expanded and had lower generation probabilities. The study listed 170 or so TCR beta chains as associated with cytomegalovirus.

The cohort comprised fewer than 750 healthy bone marrow donors. At the time of sampling, every cohort member was nominally healthy, though immune exposures that went unrecorded were likely present. The donor was CMV seronegative and belonged to the group of over 300 seronegative cohort members. A peripheral blood sample was collected from each donor, and TCR beta sequencing was performed on peripheral blood mononuclear cells. The Qiagen DNeasy Blood Extraction Kit was used to extract genomic DNA from the blood cell samples. The clonotype comes from a man aged 35-49 years in good health and CMV-seronegative. The V gene is TRBV5-4 and the J gene is TRBJ2-1, with 10 bases aligning to TRBD1. The sequenced material came from PBMCs. CDR3 reads: CASSLPGTGVNEQFF. The sequenced DNA: TGTGCCAGCAGCTTGCCCGGGACAGGGGTCAATGAGCAGTTCTTC.